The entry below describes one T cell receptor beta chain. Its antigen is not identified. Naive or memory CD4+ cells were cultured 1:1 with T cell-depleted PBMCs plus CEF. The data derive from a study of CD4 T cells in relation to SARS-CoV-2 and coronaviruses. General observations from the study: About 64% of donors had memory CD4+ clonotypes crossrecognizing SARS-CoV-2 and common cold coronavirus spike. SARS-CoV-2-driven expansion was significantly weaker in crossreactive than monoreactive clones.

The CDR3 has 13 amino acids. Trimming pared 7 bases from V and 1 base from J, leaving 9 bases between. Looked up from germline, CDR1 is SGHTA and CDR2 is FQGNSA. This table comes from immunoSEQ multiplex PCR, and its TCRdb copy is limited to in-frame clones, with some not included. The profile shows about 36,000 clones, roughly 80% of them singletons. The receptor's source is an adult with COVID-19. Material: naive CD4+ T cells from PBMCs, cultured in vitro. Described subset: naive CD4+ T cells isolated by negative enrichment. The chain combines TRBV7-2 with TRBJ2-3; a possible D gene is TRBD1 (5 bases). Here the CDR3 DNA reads TGTGCCAGCACCAGGGCCGGCACAGATACGCAGTATTTT. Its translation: CASTRAGTDTQYF.